Below, 10 T cell receptor beta chains from the same sample are listed, as sequenced in a study of blood T cell repertoires in COVID-19 (dated by TCRdb to about 2020). Libraries were constructed by the immunoSEQ multiplex PCR assay. TCRdb took over this immuneACCESS table, retaining in-frame rearrangements with V and J assigned. Such tables are incomplete; in checked studies, under half of the missing clones stem from an unresolved V gene, and the remainder is unexplained. The sample records around 300,000 clones, approximately 87% of which are singletons. 2.5% to 3.5% of the sample is held by the ten biggest clonotypes. Source material: peripheral blood. Receptors originate from a young woman with COVID-19, enrolled during active disease.

This rearrangement joins TRBV11-3 to TRBJ2-1; TRBD2 matches at 9 bases. After removal of 4 bases from V and 5 bases from J, the junction contained 3 bases not matched to a gene. The CDR3 runs to 14 residues. CDR1 and CDR2 from the germline V gene are SGHNT and YENEEA. The CDR3 DNA sequence: TGTGCCAGCAGCTCGACTAGCGGAAACAATGAGCAGTTCTTC. Translated: CASSSTSGNNEQFF.

The chain carries TRBV5-4 and TRBJ2-2, with 9 positions matching TRBD2. Germline V gives CDR1 SGHNT, CDR2 YYREEE (reference sequence). The CDR3 is 15 amino acids. The J segment lost 5 bases and the V segment lost 2 bases, leaving 4 bases of the junction unmatched. CDR3 nucleotides: TGTGCCAGCAGCTTACCAAGCGGGAGGACCGGGGAGCTGTTTTTT. Amino acids: CASSLPSGRTGELFF.

The chain recombines TRBV27 with TRBJ1-1; D gene unclear. CDR1 MNHEY and CDR2 SMNVEV come from the germline V gene (reference sequence). The CDR3 is 14 amino acids. Deletions cut 5 bases from V and 3 bases from J, with 13 bases between. CDR3 nucleotide sequence: TGTGCCAGCAGTACCTCCCCTTACTACACTGAAGCTTTCTTT. It encodes CASSTSPYYTEAFF.

CDR3: CASSPMGHSQETQYF. CDR3 bases: TGTGCCAGCAGCCCAATGGGACACAGCCAAGAGACCCAGTACTTC. This chain uses TRBV9 with TRBJ2-5, with D perhaps TRBD1 (6 bases). There are 15 residues in the CDR3. Trimming left V 4 bases short and J 1 base short, with 14 bases between. The germline V gene has CDR1 SGDLS and CDR2 YYNGEE.

The rearrangement links TRBV19 to TRBJ1-4; no clear D gene. The V end lost 4 bases, the J end lost 3 bases, and 15 bases lay between the germline ends. Germline V CDR1 and CDR2: LNHDA, SQIVND (reference sequence). This CDR3 contains 16 residues. In DNA form, the CDR3 reads TGTGCCAGTAGTAGTCTTTTCGGGGTGGCTAATGAAAAACTGTTTTTT. Amino acid sequence: CASSSLFGVANEKLFF.

The J gene is TRBJ2-5, the V gene TRBV19; D is perhaps TRBD2 (5 bases). V was pared by 4 bases and J by 4 bases, with 10 bases between. CDR1 LNHDA and CDR2 SQIVND come from the germline V gene (reference sequence). The CDR3 loop spans 13 amino acids. CDR3 sequence: CASSRTRGETQYF. The CDR3, as DNA: TGTGCCAGTAGTAGGACCCGGGGAGAGACCCAGTACTTC.

The DNA of the CDR3 is TGTGCCAGCCCCCTACCTCAGGGTCGAAATTCACCCCTCCACTTT. This gives the protein CASPLPQGRNSPLHF. The chain joins TRBV25-1 to TRBJ1-6; D is possibly TRBD1 (5 bases). This CDR3 region has 15 residues. The germline V gene has CDR1 MGHDK and CDR2 SYGVNS. Trimming removed 8 bases at V and 7 bases at J, with 18 bases between.

The gene calls are TRBV11-2 and TRBJ1-5; 9 bases align to TRBD1. Germline V gene sequence: CDR1 SGHAT, CDR2 FQNNGV. The CDR3 sequence is 16 residues long. V was pared by 0 bases and J by 4 bases, with 4 bases of the junction left unmatched. CDR3: CASSLDVGTGNQPQHF. The CDR3 bases are TGTGCCAGCAGCTTAGATGTTGGGACAGGGAATCAGCCCCAGCATTTT.

This chain connects TRBV4-2 to TRBJ2-1; the match to TRBD1 covers 7 bases. V lost 0 bases to trimming and J lost 5 bases; unmatched junction nucleotides: 7. This CDR3 is built from 16 residues. Per germline, CDR1 LGHNA and CDR2 YNFKEQ. The CDR3 spells CASSQDRQGSDNEQFF. CDR3 coding DNA: TGTGCCAGCAGCCAAGATCGACAGGGAAGCGACAATGAGCAGTTCTTC.

The chain uses TRBV2 and TRBJ1-2; D remains unclear. Between the trimmed V and J ends, which lost 6 bases and 11 bases, there was a span of 10 bases. Per the germline V gene, CDR1 is SNHLY and CDR2 is FYNNEI. CDR3 size: 10 residues. This CDR3 reads CASRTDWYTF. The CDR3 DNA is TGTGCCAGCAGGACGGACTGGTACACCTTC.